This TCR beta chain was observed in a study of monozygotic twins with inflammatory bowel disease. Whole-study findings and limits: Variability in patient repertoires may have come partly from differing immunosuppressive treatments. The data did not back a single strong IBD-associated clonotype or signal.

Concerning this clonotype: Its antigen is still unknown.

Blood was drawn once per donor, and each sample measured approximately 2.4 ml. There are 14 residues in the CDR3. CDR1 is SEHNR and CDR2 is FQNEAQ in the germline V gene (reference sequence). TCRdb re-called the 5' RACE reads, yielding one record per CDR3 amino acid sequence without DNA. Seen in this sample are about 160,000 distinct CDR3 sequences; the ten most common clones hold 7.4%. This chain uses TRBV7-9 with TRBJ1-3. The TCR comes from a human donor with ulcerative colitis or Crohn's disease, or a healthy co-twin of an affected twin (not recorded which). Sequencing was performed on blood. This chain's CDR3 is CASSQPHSGNTIYF.